The 13 T cell receptor beta chains in this list originate from one sample, sequenced in a study of regulatory T cells in long-lasting Graves disease. The authors built TCR beta libraries using iRepertoire HTBI primers and Arm-PCR of CDR3 regions. TCRdb re-called the multiplex PCR reads through MiXCR, storing one row per CDR3 protein. Here the sample spans around 400,000 distinct CDR3 sequences, roughly 24% being singletons. Noted time point: persistent/refractory GD, antithyroid drugs over 5 years with positive TRAb. From PBMCs, RNA was extracted and then used to make the TCR library. The source was peripheral blood mononuclear cells (PBMCs), collected when the disease was refractory, from a patient treated with antithyroid drugs. The receptors come from a woman in her thirties or forties with Graves disease.

The sample holds a few counts of this clonotype. The chain uses TRBV7-2 and TRBJ1-1; D remains unclear. Germline CDR1 and CDR2: SGHTA and FQGNSA. Trimming left V 5 bases short and J 3 bases short, with 13 bases between. The CDR3 contains 14 residues. CDR3 sequence reads: CASSQTPSDTEAFF. CDR3 DNA sequence: TGTGCCAGCAGCCAGACACCTTCTGACACTGAAGCTTTCTTT. Combining the CDR3 with reference TRBV7-2 and TRBJ1-1 gives the whole variable domain GAGVSQSPSNKVTEKGKDVELRCDPISGHTALYWYRQSLGQGLEFLIYFQGNSAPDKSGLPSDRFSAERTGGSVSTLTIQRTQQEDSAVYLCASSQTPSDTEAFFGQGTRLTVV.

This clonotype was observed a handful of times. The rearrangement joins TRBV20-1 to TRBJ1-5, with TRBD1 as a possible D gene (5 bases). Trimming stripped 5 bases from V and 6 bases from J, with 20 bases between. Germline CDR1 is DFQATT and CDR2 is SNEGSKA (reference sequence). This CDR3 is 15 amino acids long. CDR3 in DNA: TGCAGTGCTCTCCGGACTTTGGGTGGGGGTCAGCCCCAGCATTTT. Its translation: CSALRTLGGGQPQHF.

As regards this clonotype: A single base separates this from a much larger clone, so it may be a read error. The chain carries TRBV29-1 and TRBJ2-6; D gene ambiguous. Trimming pared 3 bases from V and 5 bases from J, leaving 5 bases between. Germline CDR1 SQVTM, CDR2 ANQGSEA. The CDR3 loop spans 12 amino acids. In DNA, the CDR3 is TGCAGCGTTGAGTCTAGGGCCAACGTCCTGACTTTC. Translated, it gives CSVESRANVLTF.

This clonotype was picked up one time. The rearrangement joins TRBV5-1 to TRBJ2-3; 9 bases are a match to TRBD2. This CDR3 region has 16 residues. The V and J ends lost 4 bases and 2 bases, in that order; junction bases with no gene match: 8. The V gene's germline CDR1 is SGHRS and CDR2 YFSETQ. Here the CDR3 DNA reads TGCGCCAGCAGCCCCAGACTAGCGGAGATCACAGATACGCAGTATTTT. It yields the protein CASSPRLAEITDTQYF.

The table lists this clonotype with a few counts. The chain employs TRBV5-5 and TRBJ2-7; no reliable D call. The germline V gene has CDR1 SGHKS and CDR2 YYEKEE (reference sequence). V was trimmed by 3 bases and J by 4 bases, leaving 20 bases between them. The CDR3 extends over 16 amino acids. The CDR3 nucleotides read TGTGCCAGCAGCTCCCCCTCGGTTTTGAGCTCGTACGAGCAGTACTTC. Encoded protein: CASSSPSVLSSYEQYF.

This clonotype was seen repeatedly, ten times or more. CDR3 sequence reads: CASSTNPNTEAFF. The CDR3 region has the DNA TGTGCCAGCTCAACCAACCCGAACACTGAAGCTTTCTTT. The genes are TRBV6-1 and TRBJ1-1; no clear D. Trimming removed 8 bases at V and 1 base at J, with 11 bases between. This CDR3 comprises 13 residues. Germline-derived CDR1 and CDR2 are MNHNS and SASEGT.

The genes are TRBV18 and TRBJ2-5; D unresolved. The V gene lost 0 bases and the J gene lost 5 bases, with 10 bases spanning the gap. This CDR3 comprises 14 residues. Germline CDR1 reads KGHSH; CDR2 reads LQKENI. CDR3 bases: TGTGCCAGCTCACCACCACGGAGCGTGGAGACCCAGTACTTC. It translates to CASSPPRSVETQYF.

As for this clonotype: One end of the junction does not line up with germline, which may come from a read error. The genes are TRBV10-3 and TRBJ2-7, with D possibly TRBD1 on 5 matching bases. CDR3 size: 13 residues. CDR1 ENHRY and CDR2 SYGVKD come from the germline V gene. The CDR3 bases are TGTGCCATCAGTGAGCCTACTCAGACAGAAGAACTCTTC. Encoded protein: CAISEPTQTEELF.

This clonotype was observed at least ten times. The rearrangement uses TRBV28 and TRBJ1-4; D is ambiguous. The CDR3 length is 12 residues. V shed 1 base and J shed 12 bases, with 9 bases lying between them. From germline, CDR1 is MDHEN and CDR2 SYDVKM. CDR3 in amino acids: CASSLSGLELFF. As DNA, the CDR3 is TGTGCCAGCAGTTTATCGGGATTAGAACTGTTTTTT.

This clonotype was detected a few times. This chain joins TRBV6-1 and TRBJ2-7, with TRBD2 as a possible D gene (6 bases). The CDR3 consists of 14 residues. CDR1 is MNHNS, CDR2 SASEGT, per germline. Trimming stripped 10 bases from V and 1 base from J, with 17 bases between. CDR3 bases: TGTGCCACCAGGGAGGCGGAAAGTTCCTACGAGCAGTACTTC. Residues: CATREAESSYEQYF.

The CDR3: CASSLTGPGANVLTF. DNA of the CDR3: TGTGCCAGCAGCTTGACAGGCCCAGGGGCCAACGTCCTGACTTTC. J is TRBJ2-6 and V is TRBV5-5; D might be TRBD1 (5 bases). V lost 1 base and J lost 4, with 9 bases in between. This CDR3 region has 15 residues. The V gene's germline CDR1 is SGHKS and CDR2 YYEKEE (reference sequence).

With respect to this clonotype: It may be a read error: a sequence one base away is much more abundant. The chain links TRBV28 to TRBJ2-7; D gene unclear. Germline CDR1 and CDR2: MDHEN and SYDVKM. The CDR3 extends over 12 amino acids. In nucleotides, the CDR3 is TGTGCCAGCAGTTCGACCACAGACGAGCAGCACTTC. As protein: CASSSTTDEQHF.

This clonotype was seen only a few times. The chain couples TRBV7-6 to TRBJ2-2, with 9 bases lining up with TRBD1. The CDR3 length is 16 residues. The junction had 7 bases not matched to a gene; V was cut back by 3 bases and J by 5 bases. Germline values: CDR1 SGHVS, CDR2 FNYEAQ. The DNA of the CDR3 is TGTGCCAGCAGCTTTCGGGACAGGGTGGGGACCGGGGAGCTGTTTTTT. This gives the protein CASSFRDRVGTGELFF. The full variable domain, rest sourced from reference TRBV7-6 and TRBJ2-2, is GAGVSQSPRYKVTKRGQDVALRCDPISGHVSLYWYRQALGQGPEFLTYFNYEAQQDKSGLPNDRFSAERPEGSISTLTIQRTEQRDSAMYRCASSFRDRVGTGELFFGEGSRLTVL.